Listed below are T cell receptor beta chains from one sample, sequenced in a study of blood T cells in healthy people across ages. TCRdb passed the 5' RACE reads through MiXCR, listing each CDR3 protein once. Of hundreds of thousands of distinct CDR3 sequences listed, about 25% were seen once; the top ten hold 3% to 4.5%. These records were also assigned to another study, of T cells of mothers and their children.

Sequenced input: blood. The receptors were gathered from a boy younger than 10 in good health. The CDR3 runs from the conserved cysteine through the conserved F or W. D genes are given only for firm matches. Clone size is not always given. Where it is, it says once, few, many or a class for expanded clones.

d_call clone_size j_call v_call cdr3_aa cdr3_nt
TRBD1 few TRBJ1-2 TRBV7-2 CASSSRTGRYGYTF TGTGCCAGCAGCTCCCGGACAGGGAGGTATGGCTACACCTTC
TRBD1 . TRBJ2-7 TRBV27 CASSLKGALDYEQYF TGTGCCAGCAGTTTAAAGGGGGCGTTGGATTACGAGCAGTACTTC
. few TRBJ1-1 TRBV6-6 CASSHSRTGPHTEAFF TGTGCCAGCAGTCACTCGAGGACCGGACCGCACACTGAAGCTTTCTTT
. . TRBJ1-1 TRBV11-1 CASSLAQTGTEAFF TGTGCCAGCAGCTTAGCCCAGACGGGCACTGAAGCTTTCTTT
. few TRBJ1-5 TRBV7-2 CASSRGPSQPQHF TGTGCCAGCAGCCGGGGCCCCAGTCAGCCCCAGCATTTT
. . TRBJ1-1 TRBV7-8 CASSFTAGKWSEAFF TGTGCCAGCAGCTTTACGGCAGGGAAGTGGAGTGAAGCTTTCTTT
TRBD2 . TRBJ2-5 TRBV29-1 CSVEGAGGPGQETQYF TGCAGCGTTGAAGGAGCGGGGGGTCCCGGCCAAGAGACCCAGTACTTC
TRBD1 few TRBJ1-1 TRBV6-6 CASTPTGELAFF TGTGCCAGCACACCGACAGGGGAGTTGGCTTTCTTT
. . TRBJ1-1 TRBV6-6 CASSYFTGWAEAFF TGTGCCAGCAGTTACTTTACAGGGTGGGCTGAAGCTTTCTTT
TRBD2 few TRBJ2-1 TRBV27 CASSGGTSNEQFF TGTGCCAGCAGTGGCGGGACTAGCAATGAGCAGTTCTTC
. . TRBJ2-3 TRBV7-8 CASSLVVYTDTQYF TGTGCCAGCAGCTTAGTAGTCTACACAGATACGCAGTATTTT
TRBD2 . TRBJ2-5 TRBV20-1 CSARELGGGQETQYF TGCAGTGCTAGAGAGTTAGGCGGGGGTCAAGAGACCCAGTACTTC
TRBD1 . TRBJ2-7 TRBV28 CASRIGQAPYEQYF TGTGCCAGCAGAATCGGACAGGCGCCCTACGAGCAGTACTTC
. . TRBJ2-6 TRBV10-3 CAISVAGKGPGANVLTF TGTGCCATCAGTGTGGCAGGGAAGGGACCTGGGGCCAACGTCCTGACTTTC
TRBD2 . TRBJ2-7 TRBV19 CASSYTSGSPYEQYF TGTGCCAGTAGTTACACTAGCGGGAGTCCCTACGAGCAGTACTTC
. . TRBJ1-2 TRBV6-5 CASSYDTGSYGYTF TGTGCCAGCAGTTACGATACTGGAAGCTATGGCTACACCTTC
. few TRBJ2-6 TRBV27 CASSFIWYNPGANVLTF TGTGCCAGCAGTTTTATATGGTACAACCCTGGGGCCAACGTCCTGACTTTC
. . TRBJ2-1 TRBV15 CATSREQGGQFF TGTGCCACCAGCAGGGAACAGGGAGGGCAGTTCTTC
. . TRBJ2-1 TRBV5-1 CASIGSSYNEQFF TGCGCCAGCATAGGGAGCTCCTACAATGAGCAGTTCTTC
. few TRBJ2-1 TRBV12-3/TRBV12-4 CASSAELPYNEQFF TGTGCCAGCAGCGCCGAGCTACCTTACAATGAGCAGTTCTTC
. . TRBJ1-1 TRBV7-9 CASSPHLHTEAFF TGTGCCAGCAGCCCGCATTTGCACACTGAAGCTTTCTTT
TRBD2 few TRBJ2-5 TRBV15 CATSHTTSGQETQYF TGTGCCACCAGCCATACGACTAGCGGCCAAGAGACCCAGTACTTC
TRBD2 . TRBJ2-3 TRBV12-5 CASGLSGGGESSTDTQYF TGTGCTAGTGGTTTGAGCGGGGGAGGCGAATCAAGCACAGATACGCAGTATTTT
. . TRBJ1-1 TRBV3-1 CASSQRGGGEAFF TGTGCCAGCAGCCAGAGGGGGGGAGGTGAAGCTTTCTTT
TRBD1 many TRBJ1-4 TRBV24-1 CATPRTGLVATNEKLFF TGTGCCACCCCTCGGACAGGCCTAGTTGCAACTAATGAAAAACTGTTTTTT
. . TRBJ1-1 TRBV29-1 CSAPRGSTEVFF TGCAGCGCCCCGCGCGGGTCCACTGAAGTTTTCTTT
. . TRBJ2-5 TRBV7-2 CASSLETGLKGTQYF TGTGCCAGCAGCTTAGAGACAGGTCTTAAGGGGACCCAGTACTTC
. many TRBJ1-6 TRBV5-6 CASSGRVVGNSPLHF TGTGCCAGCAGCGGGAGGGTAGTGGGAAATTCACCCCTCCACTTT
TRBD1 few TRBJ2-4 TRBV18 CASSPPRDRGYIQYF TGTGCCAGCTCACCTCCGAGGGACAGGGGTTACATTCAGTACTTC
. . TRBJ1-5 TRBV7-2 CASSLGWDLYQPQHF TGTGCCAGCAGCTTAGGCTGGGACCTCTATCAGCCCCAGCATTTT
TRBD1 . TRBJ2-3 TRBV11-2 CASSGGQGLPQYF TGTGCCAGCAGCGGGGGACAGGGCCTTCCGCAGTATTTT
. few TRBJ1-2 TRBV6-1 CASSEAQLGTYTF TGTGCCAGCAGTGAAGCGCAGCTGGGAACATACACCTTC
. . TRBJ2-5 TRBV3-1 CASSQRTVGQETQYF TGTGCCAGCAGCCAGCGGACAGTCGGGCAAGAGACCCAGTACTTC
TRBD2 few TRBJ2-1 TRBV12-3/TRBV12-4 CASSGTSGSTEQFF TGTGCCAGCAGCGGGACTAGCGGATCCACTGAGCAGTTCTTC
TRBD2 . TRBJ2-1 TRBV7-2 CASSARLAGDRYEQFF TGTGCCAGCAGCGCCAGACTAGCGGGAGATCGCTATGAGCAGTTCTTC
TRBD2 few TRBJ2-1 TRBV7-9 CASSLSWDYQNEQFF TGCGCCAGCAGCCTCAGTTGGGACTACCAGAATGAGCAGTTCTTC
. . TRBJ2-3 TRBV12-3/TRBV12-4 CASRTDSTDTQYF TGTGCCAGCAGGACTGACAGCACAGATACGCAGTATTTT
. . TRBJ1-1 TRBV7-9 CASSLGTGVTEAFF TGTGCCAGCAGCTTGGGGACGGGGGTCACTGAAGCTTTCTTT
TRBD2 few TRBJ2-2 TRBV27 CASSLAGFTGTGELFF TGTGCCAGCAGTCTAGCGGGATTCACCGGCACCGGGGAGCTGTTTTTT
. few TRBJ2-4 TRBV27 CASSSSGEDGKNIQYF TGTGCCAGCAGTTCCTCGGGCGAGGACGGCAAAAACATTCAGTACTTC
TRBD2 once TRBJ2-7 TRBV6-5 CASSYDENLAGSHYEQYF TGTGCCAGCAGTTACGACGAGAATCTAGCGGGATCTCACTACGAGCAGTACTTC
. . TRBJ1-2 TRBV6-2/TRBV6-3 CASTFASYYGYTF TGTGCCAGCACCTTTGCAAGTTACTATGGCTACACCTTC
. . TRBJ2-7 TRBV14 CASSQQVLVRPGEKYEQYF TGTGCCAGCAGCCAGCAAGTGCTCGTCAGGCCGGGAGAGAAATACGAGCAGTACTTC
. . TRBJ1-6 TRBV7-8 CASSFRESPLHF TGTGCCAGCAGCTTCAGGGAATCACCCCTCCACTTT
TRBD1 few TRBJ2-5 TRBV5-5 CASSLDRDREETQYF TGTGCCAGCAGCTTGGACCGGGACAGGGAAGAGACCCAGTACTTC
. few TRBJ2-2 TRBV2 CASSAQPQGYTGELFF TGTGCCAGCAGTGCACAACCGCAGGGATACACCGGGGAGCTGTTTTTT
. . TRBJ2-4 TRBV6-2/TRBV6-3 CASSYSFKGATKNIQYF TGTGCCAGCAGTTACTCTTTCAAAGGAGCGACCAAAAACATTCAGTACTTC
TRBD1 . TRBJ2-7 TRBV5-1 CASSLAPGQGNYEQYF TGCGCCAGCAGCTTAGCCCCGGGACAGGGCAACTACGAGCAGTACTTC
. . TRBJ2-1 TRBV7-7 CASSLAGGSEQFF TGTGCCAGCAGCTTAGCCGGGGGTAGTGAGCAGTTCTTC
. few TRBJ2-7 TRBV7-7 CASSPQGITYVTWEQYF TGTGCTAGCAGCCCACAGGGAATTACTTACGTGACGTGGGAGCAGTACTTC